These 22 T cell receptor beta chains came from one sample sequenced in a study of early T cells in non-severe SARS-CoV-2 infection (dated by TCRdb to the early 2020s). The protocol used for the library was 5' RACE. TCRdb lists the instrument as NextSeq 500. TCRdb applied fastp at Q25 and MiXCR to the public reads, then kept only in-frame beta chains. Identical CDR3 protein sequences are pooled into one entry, listed with their most common genes and DNA. The sample table holds about 32,000 distinct CDR3 sequences, of which roughly 9.3% were seen once. Approximately 13% of the sample lies in the top ten. Input material: whole blood. The receptors were gathered from an adult who was a healthcare worker with PCR-confirmed SARS-CoV-2 infection or an uninfected control (not recorded which).

The rearrangement links TRBV7-6 to TRBJ2-3, with TRBD2 identical over 9 bases. V lost 0 bases to trimming and J lost 0 bases; unmatched junction nucleotides: 4. The germline CDR1 and CDR2 sequences are SGHVS and FNYEAQ. The CDR3 has 17 residues. The CDR3 here is CASSLALAGSSTDTQYF. Here the CDR3 DNA reads TGTGCCAGCAGCTTAGCTCTAGCGGGGTCTAGCACAGATACGCAGTATTTT.

Many counts were recorded for this clonotype. V gene TRBV7-3 combines with J gene TRBJ1-1, with no clear D. The length of the CDR3 is 13 residues. Trimming removed 5 bases at V and 4 bases at J, with 11 bases between. Germline loops: CDR1 SGHTA, CDR2 FQGTGA. The CDR3, as DNA: TGTGCCAGCAGCGACGGTCCGGGCACTGAAGCTTTCTTT. Protein sequence: CASSDGPGTEAFF.

This clonotype was seen a few times. The chain has TRBV7-3 and TRBJ2-1, with TRBD1 matching over 8 bases. Germline CDR1 and CDR2: SGHTA and FQGTGA. V shed 4 bases and J 6 bases; nucleotides not matched to a gene: 8. The CDR3 has 15 residues. The CDR3 loop is CASSYGQGMGNEQFF. CDR3 DNA sequence: TGTGCCAGCAGCTATGGACAGGGAATGGGCAATGAGCAGTTCTTC.

This clonotype was observed many times. This chain links TRBV12-3 or TRBV12-4 with TRBJ1-4; the D gene is possibly TRBD1 (6 bases). Trimming removed 3 bases from V and 4 bases from J, with 9 bases in between. This CDR3 has 14 residues. The CDR3 region is CASSFGGFNEKLFF. CDR3 bases: TGTGCCAGCAGTTTTGGGGGCTTTAATGAAAAACTGTTTTTT.

The rearrangement joins TRBV6-5 to TRBJ1-4, with TRBD1 matching 8 bases. CDR1 and CDR2 from the germline V gene are MNHEY and SVGAGI. J gave up 3 bases and V 8 bases, and 5 bases lay outside the gene matches. This CDR3 is built from 14 residues. CDR3 coding DNA: TGTGCCAGCCGGCGGACAGGGCCTAATGAAAAACTGTTTTTT. It yields the protein CASRRTGPNEKLFF.

This clonotype was observed a handful of times. This CDR3 is CSAGTGLSSPLHF. In DNA, the CDR3 is TGCAGCGCGGGGACGGGGTTGAGTTCACCCCTCCACTTT. The chain combines TRBV29-1 with TRBJ1-6, with D perhaps matching TRBD1 (5 bases). V lost 7 bases to trimming and J lost 9 bases, with 16 bases between them. CDR3 length: 13 amino acids. Looked up from germline, CDR1 is SQVTM and CDR2 is ANQGSEA.

The table lists this clonotype with many counts. This chain connects TRBV5-1 to TRBJ2-7, with TRBD2 matching 9 bases. The CDR3 has 16 amino acids. Trimming removed 3 bases from V and 0 bases from J; junction bases left unmatched: 7. Germline lookup yields CDR1 SGHRS and CDR2 YFSETQ. The DNA for the CDR3 is TGCGCCAGCAGCTCCGGGACTAGCCTCAGCTCCTACGAGCAGTACTTC. This translates into CASSSGTSLSSYEQYF.

This clonotype was seen at least ten times. V and J are TRBV7-6 and TRBJ2-4, with a possible D match to TRBD2 (5 bases). The CDR3 is 16 amino acids. V was cut by 0 bases and J by 0 bases, with 9 bases left in between. Germline V gene data show CDR1 as SGHVS and CDR2 as FNYEAQ. The CDR3 sequence is CASSLAGGRAKNIQYF. The CDR3 nucleotides read TGTGCCAGCAGCTTAGCGGGTGGGAGAGCCAAAAACATTCAGTACTTC.

This chain connects TRBV7-2 to TRBJ2-5; no clear D gene. The CDR3 sequence is 12 residues long. The V and J ends lost 0 bases and 5 bases respectively, with 4 bases between them. Germline CDR1 reads SGHTA; CDR2 reads FQGNSA. As DNA, the CDR3 is TGTGCCAGCAGCTTAGCGCTCGAGACCCAGTACTTC. Translation: CASSLALETQYF. The variable domain in full, completed from reference TRBV7-2 and TRBJ2-5, reads GAGVSQSPSNKVTEKGKDVELRCDPISGHTALYWYRQSLGQGLEFLIYFQGNSAPDKSGLPSDRFSAERTGGSVSTLTIQRTQQEDSAVYLCASSLALETQYFGPGTRLLVL.

This clonotype was seen only a few times. The chain recombines TRBV7-2 with TRBJ2-2; no firm D call. Germline V CDR1 and CDR2: SGHTA, FQGNSA. This CDR3 comprises 13 residues. V lost 5 bases to trimming and J lost 5 bases, with 9 bases between them. The CDR3 reads CASSLIRTGELFF. The CDR3 DNA reads as TGTGCCAGCAGCCTTATCCGAACCGGGGAGCTGTTTTTT.

The chain is built from TRBV2 and TRBJ2-3; no definite D call. The CDR3 covers 12 residues. Trimming shortened V by 6 bases and J by 4 bases, and 8 bases separated the two germline ends. Germline assignment: CDR1 SNHLY and CDR2 FYNNEI. The chain's CDR3 is CASSKSADTQYF. CDR3 coding DNA: TGTGCCAGCAGCAAAAGCGCAGATACGCAGTATTTT.

This clonotype turned up a few times. The genes are TRBV6-4 and TRBJ2-1; 8 bases are shared with TRBD1. The CDR3 sequence is 12 residues long. The germline gives CDR1 MRHNA, CDR2 SNTAGT. V dropped 5 bases and J dropped 9; count of bases not matched to a gene: 3. This CDR3 is CASSRTGSEQFF. The DNA for the CDR3 is TGTGCCAGCAGTCGGACAGGGAGTGAGCAGTTCTTC.

The rearrangement uses TRBV20-1 and TRBJ1-1, with a tentative D call TRBD1 (6 bases). Deletions cut 2 bases from V and 10 bases from J, with 14 bases between. The CDR3 totals 12 residues. Germline lookup yields CDR1 DFQATT and CDR2 SNEGSKA (reference sequence). CDR3 sequence reads: CSARLPGEIAFF. CDR3 bases: TGCAGTGCTAGACTTCCAGGGGAGATAGCTTTCTTT.

This clonotype turned up a few times. The chain links TRBV27 to TRBJ1-1; unclear D gene. This CDR3 has 11 amino acids. CDR1 and CDR2 from the germline V gene are MNHEY and SMNVEV (reference sequence). V dropped 8 bases and J dropped 5 bases, with 9 bases sitting between them. CDR3 sequence reads: CASYIGTEAFF. CDR3 in DNA: TGTGCCAGCTACATTGGAACTGAAGCTTTCTTT.

Only a few counts were recorded for this clonotype. V and J are TRBV4-3 and TRBJ2-5; no definite D call. The germline gives CDR1 LGHNA, CDR2 YSLEER. V gave up 1 base and J gave up 1 base, with 4 bases separating them. The CDR3 sequence is 13 residues long. CDR3 DNA sequence: TGCGCCAGCAGCCAAGGAGCCCAAGAGACCCAGTACTTC. Its translation: CASSQGAQETQYF.

This clonotype was found many times. V gene TRBV20-1 combines with J gene TRBJ2-1, with TRBD1 identical over 10 bases. CDR3 length: 15 amino acids. Germline CDR1 is DFQATT and CDR2 is SNEGSKA (reference sequence). Trimming at V came to 6 bases and at J to 0 bases, leaving 5 bases not matched to a gene. This chain's CDR3 is CSARTGGDSYNEQFF. The CDR3 nucleotides are TGCAGTGCAAGGACAGGGGGAGACTCCTACAATGAGCAGTTCTTC.

This clonotype was picked up many times. At one of its ends the junction is not consistent with the germline gene, which may arise from a read error. This chain uses TRBV6-1 with TRBJ1-6; 11 bases line up with TRBD1. Germline V gene lookup returns CDR1 MNHNS and CDR2 SASEGT. The CDR3 sequence is 14 residues long. The CDR3 is CASIRTGGQGPFHF. The DNA for the CDR3 is TGTGCCAGCATCAGGACAGGGGGCCAAGGACCCTTCCACTTT.

This chain connects TRBV7-9 to TRBJ2-2, with 7 bases aligning to TRBD2. The ends lost 3 bases at V and 1 base at J; junction bases unmatched: 5. Germline values: CDR1 SEHNR, CDR2 FQNEAQ (reference sequence). This CDR3 has 16 amino acids. In nucleotides, the CDR3 is TGTGCCAGCAGCTTTGGACTAGACATGAACACCGGGGAGCTGTTTTTT. Residues: CASSFGLDMNTGELFF.

This clonotype was observed a handful of times. The V and J genes are TRBV27 and TRBJ2-3; D gene unclear. The CDR3 length is 14 residues. Deletions cut 4 bases from V and 5 bases from J, with 13 bases between. From germline, CDR1 is MNHEY and CDR2 SMNVEV (reference sequence). This CDR3 is CASSYDGVIDTQYF. The CDR3 DNA sequence: TGTGCCAGCAGTTATGACGGAGTCATAGATACGCAGTATTTT.

V and J are TRBV12-5 and TRBJ1-2; TRBD1 might be the D (6 bases). Germline CDR1 and CDR2: LGHNT and FRNRAP. The CDR3 has 13 residues. Trimming took off 2 bases at V and 6 bases at J, with 10 bases between the two ends. CDR3 region: CASGLLTGNGYTF. The DNA of the CDR3 is TGTGCTAGTGGTTTGCTAACAGGGAATGGCTACACCTTC.

Notes on this clonotype: With a much larger clone just one base away, this may be a read error. The rearrangement joins TRBV5-4 to TRBJ2-5; unclear D gene. There are 13 residues in the CDR3. From germline, CDR1 is SGHNT and CDR2 YYREEE (reference sequence). The DNA for the CDR3 is TGTGTCAGCAGCTTGGAAGCGAGGAAGACCCAGTACTTC. Protein: CVSSLEARKTQYF.

There are many counts of this clonotype. The CDR3 is CASSLDVRTPSGNTIYF. The CDR3 bases are TGTGCCAGCAGCTTAGATGTCCGGACACCTTCTGGAAACACCATATATTTT. The chain employs TRBV11-2 and TRBJ1-3; D possibly corresponds to TRBD1 (5 bases). CDR3 length: 17 amino acids. Germline CDR1 is SGHAT and CDR2 is FQNNGV. V lost 0 bases and J lost 1, with 13 bases in between.